The clone carrying this T cell receptor (beta chain) was seen just once. Germline V lookup: CDR1 SGDLS, CDR2 YYNGEE. The J segment lost 2 bases and the V segment lost 4 bases, leaving 4 bases of the junction unmatched. The CDR3 is made up of 17 amino acids. Regarding treatment: 15 to 20 received Ad26.COV2.S at low or high dose, single or two shots; about five received placebo; per-sample allocation not given. Collection of samples fell on day 63 after the first vaccine or placebo injection. The data were produced by immunoSEQ multiplex PCR, yet TCRdb's version contains in-frame clones alone and is incomplete. The sample carries 400,000 or so clones, more than 85% recorded once. This record belongs to a study of Ad26.COV2.S vaccination and SARS-CoV-2 variants.

This clonotype was obtained from a person between 18 and 65 years old who received the Ad26.COV2.S COVID-19 vaccine or a placebo. The J gene is TRBJ2-3, the V gene TRBV9, with 16 bases identical to TRBD2. The specimen comprised peripheral blood, sampled in a trial of Ad26.COV2.S vaccine versus placebo. CDR3 loop: CASSPGTSGGVTDTQYF. DNA of the CDR3: TGTGCCAGCAGCCCGGGGACTAGCGGGGGGGTCACAGATACGCAGTATTTT.